The 4 T cell receptor beta chains presented below share a single source sample, sequenced in a study of T cell repertoires in cytomegalovirus infection. Their antigen targets remain unknown. In TCRdb, the reads were re-called with MiXCR into one record per CDR3 protein. The data show hundreds of thousands of distinct CDR3 sequences, roughly 46% seen once. Sequencing was performed on cultured PBMCs, taken from culture after CMV antigen stimulation. All receptors come from a human donor in good health (CMV status not recorded). Some clones in this sample may be carry-over from other donors' samples.

The chain uses TRBV12-3 or TRBV12-4 and TRBJ1-1; D perhaps matches TRBD1 (5 bases). Trimming left V 2 bases short and J 3 bases short, with 19 bases between. This CDR3 has 17 amino acids. Here the CDR3 reads CASSLRGSGRVDTEAFF. The CDR3, as DNA: TGTGCCAGCAGTTTAAGGGGCTCGGGGCGCGTGGACACTGAAGCTTTCTTT.

The table lists this clonotype with a count of one. This chain connects TRBV6-2 or TRBV6-3 to TRBJ2-7; D is perhaps TRBD1 (6 bases). Trimming cost V 5 bases and J 7 bases, with 15 bases left between them. The germline gives CDR1 MNHEY, CDR2 SVGEGT. The CDR3 runs 13 residues. CDR3 in DNA: TGTGCCAGCAGTGAGTGGACAGTCCGGGAGCAGTACTTC. Residues: CASSEWTVREQYF.

This rearrangement joins TRBV2 to TRBJ2-7, with 12 bases matching TRBD1. Germline V gives CDR1 SNHLY, CDR2 FYNNEI. J was trimmed by 6 bases and V by 7 bases; bases with no gene match: 7. The CDR3 is made up of 14 amino acids. This CDR3 is CASTRDRGQVEQYF. CDR3 sequence (DNA): TGTGCCAGCACCAGGGACAGGGGGCAAGTCGAGCAGTACTTC.

The chain combines TRBV10-3 with TRBJ2-7; TRBD2 matches 7 bases. Germline lookup yields CDR1 ENHRY and CDR2 SYGVKD. The CDR3 consists of 15 residues. V gave up 1 base and J gave up 0 bases; unmatched junction bases: 3. Here the CDR3 reads CAISEFGGSSYEQYF. In DNA form, the CDR3 reads TGTGCCATCAGTGAGTTTGGCGGGAGCTCCTACGAGCAGTACTTC.